This T cell receptor beta chain is from a study of blood T cell repertoires in COVID-19. Background on the study: Sources were T cells, B-cell-depleted T cells, or PBMCs; the material itself was cDNA or gDNA.

This CDR3 spans 15 amino acids. Trimming removed 3 bases at V and 6 bases at J, with 15 bases between. Germline CDR1 reads SGHRS; CDR2 reads YFSETQ. Per the original methods: Reference gene primer amplification gave estimated nucleated cell counts. Repertoires were generated with immunoSEQ multiplex PCR, while TCRdb's copy carries only in-frame clones and drops some. The D gene and trimming were derived from the DNA, and the V and J assignments and clone size from that table. The table has hundreds of thousands of clones, 89% seen once. This rearrangement joins TRBV5-1 to TRBJ2-2; possible D gene TRBD2, 6 bases. Material for sequencing was PBMCs or T cells enriched from blood (not recorded which). The source is a man between 60 and 75 years old who had recovered from COVID-19. The CDR3 spells CASSSVQGGAGELFF. The CDR3 DNA is TGCGCCAGCAGCTCGGTACAAGGAGGGGCCGGGGAGCTGTTTTTT.